The entry below gives a single T cell receptor beta chain sequence along with its context. The data were obtained in a study of regulatory T cells in long-lasting Graves disease. Arm-PCR with iRepertoire HTBI primers amplified the CDR3 regions for these TCR beta libraries. TCRdb independently ran MiXCR on the multiplex PCR reads; one entry per CDR3 protein. Counted here are roughly 430,000 distinct CDR3 sequences, around 20% occurring once; the ten biggest clones make up roughly 13%. The time point: persistent/refractory GD, antithyroid drugs over 5 years with positive TRAb. Researchers made the TCR library from RNA that was extracted from PBMCs. The source was peripheral blood mononuclear cells (PBMCs), collected when the disease was refractory, from a patient treated with antithyroid drugs. The clonotype comes from a female donor with Graves disease.

In DNA, the CDR3 is TGCGCCAGCAGCCAAGGGGGTCGGGGGTACGAAGCTTTCTTT. It codes for CASSQGGRGYEAFF. The chain uses TRBV4-1 and TRBJ1-1, with D tentatively TRBD1 (5 bases). Trimming shortened V by 1 base and J by 8 bases, and 14 bases separated the two germline ends. Germline V CDR1 and CDR2: MGHRA, YSYEKL. The CDR3 has 14 residues.